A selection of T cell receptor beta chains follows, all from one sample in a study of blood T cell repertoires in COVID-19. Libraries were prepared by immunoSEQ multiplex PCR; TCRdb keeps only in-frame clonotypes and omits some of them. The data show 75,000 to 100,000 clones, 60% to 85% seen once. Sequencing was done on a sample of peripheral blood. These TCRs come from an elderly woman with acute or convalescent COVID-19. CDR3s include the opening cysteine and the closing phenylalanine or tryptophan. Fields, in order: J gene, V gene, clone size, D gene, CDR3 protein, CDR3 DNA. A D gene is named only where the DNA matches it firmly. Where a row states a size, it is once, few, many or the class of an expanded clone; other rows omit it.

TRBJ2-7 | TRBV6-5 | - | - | CASIRSGYRYEQYF | TGTGCCAGCATAAGGAGCGGTTACCGTTACGAGCAGTACTTC
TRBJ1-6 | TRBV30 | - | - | CAWSWTGSSYNSPLHF | TGTGCCTGGAGTTGGACGGGGAGCTCCTATAATTCACCCCTCCACTTT
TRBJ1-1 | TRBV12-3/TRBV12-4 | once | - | CASTLSHRTEAFF | TGTGCCAGCACCCTTAGCCACCGGACTGAAGCTTTCTTT
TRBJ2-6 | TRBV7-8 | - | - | CASSLARRLSGANVLTF | TGTGCCAGCAGCTTAGCGCGTCGCCTCTCTGGGGCCAACGTCCTGACTTTC
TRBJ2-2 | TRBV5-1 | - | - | CASSPGHLTGELFF | TGCGCCAGCAGCCCGGGACACCTCACCGGGGAGCTGTTTTTT
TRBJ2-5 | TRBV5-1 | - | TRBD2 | CASRGLAGGTAETQYF | TGCGCCAGCAGGGGACTAGCGGGGGGAACGGCCGAGACCCAGTACTTC
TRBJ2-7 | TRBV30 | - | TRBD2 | CAWMGGDVGLSYEQYF | TGTGCCTGGATGGGAGGGGATGTGGGCCTATCCTACGAGCAGTACTTC
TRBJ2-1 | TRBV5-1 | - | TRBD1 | CASSPGQGFNEQFF | TGCGCCAGCTCCCCGGGACAGGGGTTCAATGAGCAGTTCTTC
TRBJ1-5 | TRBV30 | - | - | CAWSEQGDQPQHF | TGTGCCTGGAGTGAACAGGGAGATCAGCCCCAGCATTTT
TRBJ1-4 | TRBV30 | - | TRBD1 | CAWSAKQGIPNEKLFF | TGTGCCTGGAGTGCTAAACAGGGGATCCCTAATGAAAAACTGTTTTTT
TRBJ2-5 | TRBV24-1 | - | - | CATREWGDRETQYF | TGTGCCACCCGAGAGTGGGGGGACCGAGAGACCCAGTACTTC
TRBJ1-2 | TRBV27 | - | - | CASRSDVTVNYGYTF | TGTGCCAGCCGGTCCGATGTCACCGTGAACTATGGCTACACCTTC
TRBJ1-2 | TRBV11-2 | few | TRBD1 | CASSPRQGTGYTF | TGTGCCAGCAGCCCCCGACAGGGCACCGGCTACACCTTC
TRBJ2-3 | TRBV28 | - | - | CASSFRAGIAASSTDTQYF | TGTGCCAGCAGTTTTAGGGCAGGGATAGCGGCCTCTAGCACAGATACGCAGTATTTT
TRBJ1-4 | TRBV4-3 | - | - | CASSQEENYNEKLFF | TGCGCCAGCAGCCAAGAGGAAAACTATAATGAAAAACTGTTTTTT
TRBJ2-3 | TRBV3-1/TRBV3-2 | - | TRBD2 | CASSQGAGGGADTQYF | TGTGCCAGCAGCCAAGGAGCGGGGGGTGGGGCAGATACGCAGTATTTT
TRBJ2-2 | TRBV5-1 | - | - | CASSFDSFNTGELFF | TGCGCCAGCAGCTTCGACAGCTTCAACACCGGGGAGCTGTTTTTT
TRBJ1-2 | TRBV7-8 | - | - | CASSADSGYTF | TGTGCCAGCAGTGCCGACAGTGGCTACACCTTC
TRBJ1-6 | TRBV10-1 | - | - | CASKVYWGGHNSPLHF | TGCGCCAGCAAAGTGTATTGGGGAGGTCATAATTCACCCCTCCACTTT
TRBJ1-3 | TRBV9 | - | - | CASSPRAGGSRGNTIYF | TGTGCCAGCAGCCCGCGGGCGGGCGGGTCACGGGGAAACACCATATATTTT
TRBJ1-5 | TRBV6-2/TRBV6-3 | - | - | CASSYSIPGIFPQHF | TGTGCCAGCAGTTACTCGATACCAGGGATTTTCCCCCAGCATTTT
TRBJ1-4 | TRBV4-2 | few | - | CASSQEVGGDEKLFF | TGTGCCAGCAGCCAAGAAGTGGGGGGGGATGAAAAACTGTTTTTT